This entry lists 28 T cell receptor beta chains sequenced from one sample in a study of T cells in women clearing cervical HPV infection (dated by TCRdb to the late 2010s). Library prep was done by the immunoSEQ multiplex PCR assay. TCRdb's version of the immuneACCESS table is confined to in-frame rearrangements and falls short of the full clone set. An unresolved V gene accounts for under half of the shortfall where checked; the remainder is of unknown origin. The table for this sample lists under 35,000 clones. The ten largest clones add up to about 4% of the sample. Sequencing was done on a sample of blood buffy coat. These TCRs come from a woman aged 18-70 years with a cervical HPV16 infection that either progressed to CIN3+ or cleared (not recorded which).

Concerning this clone itself: The read ends 3 residues before the CDR3 terminus; that terminus is restored from the germline J gene. The chain is built from TRBV6-1 and TRBJ1-2, with 7 bases matching TRBD1. The V gene's germline CDR1 is MNHNS and CDR2 SASEGT. This CDR3 comprises 15 residues. The CDR3 here is CASSDRDSQPRGYTF. The DNA read from the CDR3 is TGTGCCAGCAGTGATAGGGACAGCCAGCCAAGGGGC.

About this clone: The CDR3 end lies 3 residues beyond the end of the read and is filled in from the germline J gene. The rearrangement links TRBV7-2 to TRBJ2-5; 8 bases fit TRBD2. The CDR3 is 15 amino acids. J was trimmed by 7 bases and V by 4 bases; bases with no gene match: 11. Per germline, CDR1 SGHTA and CDR2 FQGNSA. CDR3 DNA, as far as it was read: TGTGCCAGCAGCTATATAACTAGCGGCAAAGGGACC. It codes for CASSYITSGKGT. The full CDR3 protein reads CASSYITSGKGTQYF.

To note about this clone: From the germline J gene comes the end of the CDR3, since the read stops 3 residues before it. The chain uses TRBV20-1 and TRBJ2-3; 9 positions match TRBD1. J lost 5 bases, V lost 5 bases, and 8 bases had no gene match. This CDR3 comprises 14 residues. Germline V CDR1 and CDR2: DFQATT, SNEGSKA (reference sequence). The CDR3 loop is CSARRQGDKDTQYF. Incomplete CDR3 DNA: TGCAGTGCTCGTCGACAGGGGGATAAAGATACG.

On this clone: The missing CDR3 end, 3 residues past where the read stops, is filled in from the germline J gene. This rearrangement joins TRBV15 to TRBJ2-1; 8 bases map to TRBD2. The germline V gene has CDR1 LNHNV and CDR2 YYDKDF (reference sequence). V gave up 0 bases and J gave up 8 bases; unmatched junction bases: 9. This CDR3 comprises 16 residues. The CDR3 bases that were read are TGTGCCACCAGCAGAGATCTGAGCGGGAGAGGCTATGAG. This sequence encodes CATSRDLSGRGYE. The complete CDR3 reads CATSRDLSGRGYEQFF. The full variable domain, its missing parts supplied by reference TRBV15 and TRBJ2-1, is DAMVIQNPRYQVTQFGKPVTLSCSQTLNHNVMYWYQQKSSQAPKLLFHYYDKDFNNEADTPDNFQSRRPNTSFCFLDIRSPGLGDTAMYLCATSRDLSGRGYEQFFGPGTRLTVL.

As for this clone: The read finishes 3 residues shy of the CDR3 end, and the germline J gene is used to complete it. The chain has TRBV2 and TRBJ2-3; 9 bases align to TRBD2. J gave up 2 bases and V 4 bases, and 4 bases lay outside the gene matches. This CDR3 spans 15 amino acids. Germline lookup yields CDR1 SNHLY and CDR2 FYNNEI. The covered CDR3 bases are TGTGCCAGCAGTGTGGGACTAGCCTCCACAGATACG. It encodes CASSVGLASTDT. The whole CDR3 sequence reads CASSVGLASTDTQYF. The full variable domain, rest sourced from reference TRBV2 and TRBJ2-3, is EPEVTQTPSHQVTQMGQEVILRCVPISNHLYFYWYRQILGQKVEFLVSFYNNEISEKSEIFDDQFSVERPDGSNFTLKIRSTKLEDSAMYFCASSVGLASTDTQYFGPGTRLTVL.

As for this clone: The read gets to within 3 residues of the CDR3 end, and the germline J gene fills in the rest. This chain connects TRBV5-6 to TRBJ1-4; possible D gene TRBD1, 5 bases. CDR1 is SGHDT, CDR2 YYEEEE, per germline. This CDR3 has 14 amino acids. Trimming stripped 4 bases from V and 7 bases from J, with 14 bases between. This chain's CDR3 is CASSHGDQGEKLFF. CDR3 bases read: TGTGCCAGCAGCCATGGGGATCAGGGTGAAAAA.

Remarks on this clone: The junction differs from germline at one of its ends, possibly a read error. The read finishes 3 residues shy of the CDR3 end, and the germline J gene is used to complete it. This chain joins TRBV4-2 and TRBJ2-1, with 12 bases fitting TRBD2. The CDR3 is 18 residues long. Germline CDR1 is LGHNA and CDR2 is YNFKEQ. CDR3 loop: CASSQDLAGGGWYNEQFF. The sequenced part of the CDR3 DNA is TGCGCCAGCAGCCAAGATCTAGCGGGAGGGGGTTGGTACAATGAG.

Turning to this clone: The CDR3 end lies 3 residues beyond the end of the read and is filled in from the germline J gene. The chain employs TRBV20-1 and TRBJ2-1; 11 bases line up with TRBD2. Germline V CDR1 and CDR2: DFQATT, SNEGSKA (reference sequence). The CDR3 is 17 residues long. V shed 0 bases, J shed 4 bases, and the junction held 8 bases outside the gene matches. CDR3 DNA (partial): TGCAGTGCTAGAGACTTAGCGGGAGGGAACCTTTACAATGAG. This sequence encodes CSARDLAGGNLYNE. The full CDR3 protein is CSARDLAGGNLYNEQFF.

Notes on this clone: The CDR3 end lies 3 residues beyond the end of the read and is filled in from the germline J gene. V and J are TRBV29-1 and TRBJ2-1, with D tentatively TRBD1 (5 bases). V shed 4 bases and J shed 3 bases, with 13 bases lying between them. CDR1 and CDR2 from the germline V gene are SQVTM and ANQGSEA. The CDR3 covers 14 residues. Incomplete CDR3 DNA: TGCAGCGTTGCGAAGTTCCAGGGCTACAATGAG. Protein: CSVAKFQGYNE. The whole CDR3 is CSVAKFQGYNEQFF.

Comments on this clone: The read gets to within 3 residues of the CDR3 end, and the germline J gene fills in the rest. The chain joins TRBV5-4 to TRBJ1-2; TRBD1 might be the D (5 bases). Per germline, CDR1 SGHNT and CDR2 YYREEE (reference sequence). The CDR3 is 12 amino acids. CDR3 DNA, as far as it was read: TGTGCCAGCACCTCGGGGGGACTAGGC. Translating gives CASTSGGLG. The CDR3 in its entirety is CASTSGGLGYTF.

Of note for this clone: Read sequence stops 3 residues before the CDR3 end, and the germline J gene provides the missing end. This chain links TRBV2 with TRBJ2-1, with 14 bases identical to TRBD2. With V trimmed by 6 bases and J by 9 bases, 7 bases remained unmatched. CDR1 is SNHLY, CDR2 FYNNEI, per germline. The CDR3 extends over 15 amino acids. CDR3 amino acids: CASRPGLAGEGEQFF. Partial CDR3 DNA: TGTGCCAGCAGACCGGGACTAGCGGGAGAGGGTGAG. Filled out from reference TRBV2 and TRBJ2-1, the complete variable domain reads EPEVTQTPSHQVTQMGQEVILRCVPISNHLYFYWYRQILGQKVEFLVSFYNNEISEKSEIFDDQFSVERPDGSNFTLKIRSTKLEDSAMYFCASRPGLAGEGEQFFGPGTRLTVL.

Regarding this clone: The read is 3 residues too short to cover the CDR3 end, so that end is filled in from the germline J gene. The chain has TRBV30 and TRBJ1-2; weak D call: TRBD1 (6 bases). The CDR3 sequence is 16 residues long. Germline values: CDR1 GTSNPN, CDR2 SVGIG (reference sequence). Trimming took 3 bases from V and 4 from J, leaving 21 bases between them. Here the CDR3 reads CAWRAVPGQSTYGYTF. CDR3 DNA, as far as it was read: TGTGCCTGGAGGGCCGTGCCCGGACAGTCAACCTATGGC.

A word on this clone: The read ends 3 residues early relative to the CDR3; the germline J gene fills the gap. The rearrangement uses TRBV16 and TRBJ1-1, with a possible D match to TRBD1 (6 bases). With 8 bases removed from V and 1 base from J, the gap between germline ends came to 11 bases. CDR3 length equals 13 residues. Germline assignment: CDR1 KGHSY and CDR2 FQNENV. The CDR3 is CASEGQPNTEAFF. The part of the CDR3 DNA that was read is TGTGCCAGCGAAGGACAGCCGAACACTGAA. Filled out from reference TRBV16 and TRBJ1-1, the complete variable domain reads GEEVAQTPKHLVRGEGQKAKLYCAPIKGHSYVFWYQQVLKNEFKFLISFQNENVFDETGMPKERFSAKCLPNSPCSLEIQATKLEDSAVYFCASEGQPNTEAFFGQGTRLTVV.

For this clone: The read finishes 3 residues shy of the CDR3 end, and the germline J gene is used to complete it. This chain joins TRBV2 and TRBJ2-6; D is unclear. Germline values: CDR1 SNHLY, CDR2 FYNNEI. This CDR3 spans 16 amino acids. The V end was cut by 2 bases, the J end by 0 bases, with 8 bases between. The CDR3 here is CASSELRLSGANVLTF. The CDR3 bases that were read are TGTGCCAGCAGTGAATTGCGGCTCTCTGGGGCCAACGTC.

A remark on this clone: The CDR3 end lies 3 residues beyond the end of the read and is filled in from the germline J gene. The chain employs TRBV7-3 and TRBJ2-1, with 9 bases lining up with TRBD2. V trimming: 2 bases; J trimming: 8 bases; junction bases outside the gene matches: 4. The CDR3 has 14 amino acids. Germline assignment: CDR1 SGHTA and CDR2 FQGTGA. The covered CDR3 bases are TGTGCCAGCAGCTTAGCGGGAGGGCCGGATGAG. Protein product: CASSLAGGPDE. The entire CDR3 sequence reads CASSLAGGPDEQFF.

For this clone: Read sequence stops 3 residues before the CDR3 end, and the germline J gene provides the missing end. The rearrangement links TRBV30 to TRBJ2-5; a possible D gene is TRBD1 (6 bases). With 3 bases removed from V and 5 bases from J, the gap between germline ends came to 22 bases. The CDR3 is made up of 16 amino acids. Germline CDR1 and CDR2: GTSNPN and SVGIG (reference sequence). CDR3 loop: CAWSNAGVVGEETQYF. Partial CDR3 DNA: TGTGCCTGGAGCAATGCAGGGGTGGTCGGCGAGGAGACC.

The CDR3 DNA, read in part, is TGTGCCTGGAAACAGGGGCAAGAGACC. It specifies CAWKQGQET. The whole CDR3 is CAWKQGQETQYF. The rearrangement uses TRBV30 and TRBJ2-5; 7 positions agree with TRBD1. The read halts 3 residues ahead of the CDR3 end, with the missing end drawn from the germline J gene. V trimming: 4 bases; J trimming: 2 bases; junction bases outside the gene matches: 1. This CDR3 region has 12 residues. Germline lookup yields CDR1 GTSNPN and CDR2 SVGIG (reference sequence).

With regard to this clone: The CDR3 end is not reached by the read, which stops 3 residues before it; the germline J gene fills it in. The chain employs TRBV28 and TRBJ1-5, with 8 bases identical to TRBD1. Per germline, CDR1 MDHEN and CDR2 SYDVKM. After removal of 5 bases from V and 6 bases from J, the junction contained 9 bases not matched to a gene. This CDR3 comprises 15 residues. The covered CDR3 bases are TGTGCCAGCAGTCATGCGGCAGGGGGCGGTCAGCCC. This sequence encodes CASSHAAGGGQP. The entire CDR3 sequence reads CASSHAAGGGQPQHF.

Notes on this clone: The CDR3 goes on 3 residues after the read ends, and that part is filled in from the germline J gene. The rearrangement joins TRBV20-1 to TRBJ2-5; D may be TRBD2 (5 bases). V lost 5 bases to trimming and J lost 1 base, with 20 bases between them. Per germline, CDR1 DFQATT and CDR2 SNEGSKA (reference sequence). CDR3 length: 16 residues. The covered CDR3 bases are TGCAGTGCTTCGATGGACTCACCAGACCCCCAAGAGACC. Its protein is CSASMDSPDPQET. The full CDR3 is CSASMDSPDPQETQYF.

The CDR3 loop reads CASSMRDRGYGQYF. Incomplete CDR3 DNA: TGTGCCAGTAGTATGCGGGACAGGGGCTATGGT. The chain combines TRBV19 with TRBJ2-4, with 10 bases matching TRBD1. Read data end 3 residues before the CDR3 end; the end is taken from the germline J gene. The CDR3 contains 14 residues. CDR1 LNHDA and CDR2 SQIVND come from the germline V gene (reference sequence).

Notes on this clone: The read stops 3 residues short of the end of the CDR3; the missing end is completed from the germline J gene. The V gene is TRBV13, the J gene TRBJ1-1; D not certain. Germline V CDR1 and CDR2: PRHDT, FYEKMQ (reference sequence). Trimming pared 3 bases from V and 4 bases from J, leaving 9 bases between. CDR3 length equals 13 residues. The CDR3 loop is CASSLREGTEAFF. Partial CDR3 DNA: TGTGCCAGCAGCTTGCGGGAAGGCACTGAA.

On this clone: The read terminates 3 residues before the CDR3 end, so the remaining end is supplied by the germline J gene. The V and J genes are TRBV20-1 and TRBJ2-1; 7 bases fit TRBD2. With V trimmed by 5 bases and J by 1 base, 5 bases remained unmatched. Germline loops: CDR1 DFQATT, CDR2 SNEGSKA (reference sequence). The CDR3 contains 14 residues. CDR3 DNA (partial): TGCAGTGCTCGTCGCGGGAGATCCTACAATGAG. Protein product: CSARRGRSYNE. The CDR3, in full, reads CSARRGRSYNEQFF.

To note about this clone: The CDR3 end falls 3 residues outside the read, so it is completed with the germline J gene. The chain employs TRBV5-4 and TRBJ2-3; TRBD2 matches 12 bases. The CDR3 is made up of 16 amino acids. J lost 8 bases, V lost 0 bases, and 7 bases had no gene match. The germline V gene has CDR1 SGHNT and CDR2 YYREEE (reference sequence). The part of the CDR3 DNA that was read is TGTGCCAGCAGCTTGGGACTAGCGGGAGAAGAGGCTACG. Protein: CASSLGLAGEEAT. The full-length CDR3 reads as CASSLGLAGEEATQYF.

Details on this clone: Read data end 3 residues before the CDR3 end; the end is taken from the germline J gene. J is TRBJ2-1 and V is TRBV16; D gene unclear. There are 15 residues in the CDR3. V dropped 2 bases and J dropped 2 bases, with 10 bases sitting between them. Germline CDR1 reads KGHSY; CDR2 reads FQNENV. The DNA read from the CDR3 is TGTGCCAGCAGCCAAGTGACGCAGGCCTACAATGAG. Amino acids: CASSQVTQAYNE. The CDR3 as a whole reads CASSQVTQAYNEQFF. Combining the CDR3 with reference TRBV16 and TRBJ2-1 gives the whole variable domain GEEVAQTPKHLVRGEGQKAKLYCAPIKGHSYVFWYQQVLKNEFKFLISFQNENVFDETGMPKERFSAKCLPNSPCSLEIQATKLEDSAVYFCASSQVTQAYNEQFFGPGTRLTVL.

Comment on this clone: The DNA ends 3 residues before the CDR3 does, and the rest of the CDR3 is filled in from the germline J gene. The V call is TRBV7-9, the J call TRBJ2-2; a weak D match, TRBD1 (6 bases). Trimming cost V 6 bases and J 4 bases, with 12 bases left between them. Looked up from germline, CDR1 is SEHNR and CDR2 is FQNEAQ (reference sequence). CDR3 length: 14 residues. The covered CDR3 bases are TGTGCCAGCAGTCAAAACAGGGCCACCGGGGAG. Its protein product is CASSQNRATGE. The full CDR3 protein reads CASSQNRATGELFF. Full variable domain (outside the CDR3, taken from reference TRBV7-9 and TRBJ2-2): DTGVSQNPRHKITKRGQNVTFRCDPISEHNRLYWYRQTLGQGPEFLTYFQNEAQLEKSRLLSDRFSAERPKGSFSTLEIQRTEQGDSAMYLCASSQNRATGELFFGEGSRLTVL.

Remarks on this clone: The DNA ends 3 residues before the CDR3 does, and the rest of the CDR3 is filled in from the germline J gene. The chain combines TRBV19 with TRBJ2-2; the D gene is possibly TRBD1 (5 bases). CDR3 length equals 15 residues. V was trimmed by 6 bases and J by 1 base, leaving 12 bases between them. Germline CDR1 reads LNHDA; CDR2 reads SQIVND (reference sequence). CDR3 amino acids: CASRKVQGNTGELFF. The covered CDR3 bases are TGTGCCAGTAGAAAAGTGCAGGGGAACACCGGGGAG.

Comments on this clone: Sequencing ends 3 residues short of the CDR3 end; the germline J gene provides the rest. The chain recombines TRBV20-1 with TRBJ2-7, with 7 bases identical to TRBD2. Trimming took 6 bases from V and 5 from J; bases not matched to a gene: 13. The CDR3 loop spans 14 amino acids. CDR1 is DFQATT and CDR2 is SNEGSKA in the germline V gene (reference sequence). The sequenced part of the CDR3 DNA is TGCAGTGCCGCGGCGGGCGGGAGAAACCACGAG. Protein sequence: CSAAAGGRNHE. The entire CDR3 is CSAAAGGRNHEQYF.

CDR3 in amino acids: CASSLGGGTYNEQFF. The CDR3 DNA, read in part, is TGTGCCAGCAGCTTGGGGGGGGGCACCTACAATGAG. The chain has TRBV5-6 and TRBJ2-1; a weak D match, TRBD2 (7 bases). The read halts 3 residues ahead of the CDR3 end, with the missing end drawn from the germline J gene. CDR1 and CDR2 from the germline V gene are SGHDT and YYEEEE. Trimming took 0 bases from V and 2 from J, leaving 9 bases between them. CDR3 length: 15 amino acids.